This is a list of T cell receptor beta chains from one sample in a study of shared clonotypes between healthy human individuals. TCRdb keeps only in-frame clones here, not all; method: immunoSEQ multiplex PCR. The sample records around 600,000 clones, around 97% being singletons. Sequencing was performed on naive CD4+ T cells sorted from blood. The receptors derive from a woman in her 30s in good health. Both conserved end residues are part of each CDR3. A D gene is named only where the DNA matches it firmly. Rows may omit the clone size; those that give it use once, few, many or a size class.

D	V	size	J	DNA	CDR3
NA	TRBV2	NA	TRBJ2-7	TGTGCCAGCGGGCGGGGATTGGGGGAGCAGTACTTC	CASGRGLGEQYF
TRBD2	TRBV28	NA	TRBJ2-2	TGTGCCAGCAGTTTTGGCGGGAGGGCTGGCGCCGGGGAGCTGTTTTTT	CASSFGGRAGAGELFF
TRBD1	TRBV7-6	NA	TRBJ2-7	TGTGCCAGCAGCACAGGGGGCCTATCCTACGAGCAGTACTTC	CASSTGGLSYEQYF
NA	TRBV28	NA	TRBJ2-7	TGTGCCAGCAGAAGTGACGGGGCAGGGTACGAGCAGTACTTC	CASRSDGAGYEQYF
NA	TRBV6-5	NA	TRBJ1-1	TGTGCCAGCAGTTACTCGACCCATCAAAGGGGTGAAGCTTTCTTT	CASSYSTHQRGEAFF
NA	TRBV19	NA	TRBJ2-1	TGTGCCAGTAGTATGGGACCGGGATCCTACAATGAGCAGTTCTTC	CASSMGPGSYNEQFF
NA	TRBV12-1	once	TRBJ1-4	TGTGCCAGCAGCTCCAGAGACAGGGACTTTGAAAAACTGTTTTTT	CASSSRDRDFEKLFF
TRBD2	TRBV5-1	NA	TRBJ2-1	TGCGCCAGCAGCTCCGGACTAGCGGGAGTTGGTGAGCAGTTCTTC	CASSSGLAGVGEQFF
NA	TRBV4-1	NA	TRBJ2-7	TGCGCCAGCAGCCTCCTCAAGGACTCAATTTACTACGAGCAGTACTTC	CASSLLKDSIYYEQYF
NA	TRBV6-5	NA	TRBJ2-2	TGTGCCAGCACCTACTCCCCCGGGAACACCGGGGAGCTGTTTTTT	CASTYSPGNTGELFF